This T cell receptor (beta chain) was recorded in a study of breast tumors, draining lymph nodes, adjacent tissues. Points on this clonotype: Its antigen is not known.

Study observations and caveats: Data fit most tumor T cells coming from lymph node, expanding in tumor.

Trimming shortened V by 5 bases and J by 10 bases, and 21 bases separated the two germline ends. The CDR3 consists of 15 residues. TCRdb reprocessed the multiplex PCR reads with MiXCR, giving one entry per CDR3 protein. This sample has more than 20,000 distinct CDR3 sequences; approximately 48% occur once, and the top ten carry roughly 8%. The rearrangement uses TRBV12-3 or TRBV12-4 and TRBJ2-1; tentative D call: TRBD1 (7 bases). The sequence was collected from a female donor with breast cancer. Some clones in this sample may be carry-over from other donors' samples. Sequenced: breast tumor tissue. CDR3 region: CASSLNSGGGGEQFF. In DNA form, the CDR3 reads TGTGCCAGCAGTCTCAACTCAGGGGGAGGTGGCGAGCAGTTCTTC.